Listed below are T cell receptor beta chains from one sample, sequenced in a study of cytomegalovirus exposure and HLA in healthy donors. Method: immunoSEQ multiplex PCR; TCRdb's copy keeps in-frame clones and lacks some. The sample has 90,000 to 140,000 clones; roughly 13% are singletons. Source material: PBMCs. The receptors were gathered from a man aged 35-49 years in good health and CMV-seropositive. The CDR3 runs from the conserved cysteine through the conserved F or W. A D gene is named only where the DNA matches it firmly. Some rows mark clone size as missing; the rest say once, few, many or name a class of expanded clone.

TRBV5-1	few	TRBD2	TRBJ2-7	CASSSGLAGAYEQYF	TGCGCCAGCAGCTCCGGACTAGCGGGAGCCTACGAGCAGTACTTC
TRBV13	few	TRBD2	TRBJ2-3	CASSPGTSGTDTQYF	TGTGCCAGCAGTCCTGGGACTAGCGGCACAGATACGCAGTATTTT
TRBV6-1	few	-	TRBJ2-5	CASLLGHQETQYF	TGTGCCAGCCTCCTAGGACATCAAGAGACCCAGTACTTC
TRBV5-1	-	TRBD2	TRBJ2-5	CASSFGLAGFPETQYF	TGCGCCAGCAGCTTTGGACTAGCGGGATTCCCGGAGACCCAGTACTTC
TRBV21-1	few	-	TRBJ2-7	CASSPRGPLYEQYF	TGTGCCAGCAGCCCGCGGGGACCACTCTACGAGCAGTACTTC
TRBV4-3	few	TRBD2	TRBJ2-5	CASSQDLVSSGEETQYF	TGCGCCAGCAGCCAAGACCTGGTTTCTAGCGGGGAAGAGACCCAGTACTTC
TRBV4-2	-	TRBD1	TRBJ1-2	CASSQNQGANGYTF	TGTGCCAGCAGCCAAAACCAGGGGGCGAATGGCTACACCTTC
TRBV12-5	-	TRBD1	TRBJ1-5	CASGLGGQGGYQPQHF	TGTGCTAGTGGTTTGGGGGGACAGGGAGGATATCAGCCCCAGCATTTT
TRBV7-9	-	TRBD2	TRBJ2-3	CASGPSGTTDTQYF	TGTGCCAGCGGCCCTAGCGGCACCACAGATACGCAGTATTTT
TRBV18	-	-	TRBJ2-7	CASSPLVSYEQYF	TGTGCCAGCTCACCACTAGTCTCCTACGAGCAGTACTTC
TRBV10-3	-	-	TRBJ1-1	CAIGGHRNTEAFF	TGTGCCATCGGGGGACATCGGAACACTGAAGCTTTCTTT
TRBV7-2	few	TRBD1	TRBJ1-1	CASSLRTGVNTEAFF	TGTGCCAGCAGCTTAAGGACAGGGGTGAACACTGAAGCTTTCTTT
TRBV29-1	-	TRBD2	TRBJ2-7	CSVEDIGGTYEQYF	TGCAGCGTTGAAGATATCGGGGGGACCTACGAGCAGTACTTC
TRBV21-1	few	-	TRBJ1-1	CASSEGQDTEAFF	TGTGCCAGCAGCGAGGGACAGGATACTGAAGCTTTCTTT
TRBV30	few	-	TRBJ1-1	CAWDRQRLTEAFF	TGTGCCTGGGACAGACAGCGCCTTACGGAAGCTTTCTTT
TRBV10-1	few	TRBD2	TRBJ2-1	CASSEAGGYNEQFF	TGCGCCAGCAGTGAAGCGGGAGGGTACAATGAGCAGTTCTTC
TRBV29-1	-	-	TRBJ2-1	CSVTSASYNEQFF	TGCAGCGTTACCAGTGCCTCCTACAATGAGCAGTTCTTC
TRBV9	few	TRBD2	TRBJ2-1	CASSPDLADAGYNEQFF	TGTGCCAGCAGCCCAGATCTAGCGGATGCGGGATACAATGAGCAGTTCTTC
TRBV5-1	-	TRBD2	TRBJ2-7	CASSWGTSGRTHSSYEQYF	TGCGCCAGCAGCTGGGGGACTAGCGGGAGGACACATTCCTCCTACGAGCAGTACTTC
TRBV19	-	TRBD2	TRBJ2-2	CASSRTSGRAGELFF	TGTGCCAGTAGTAGGACTAGCGGGAGAGCCGGGGAGCTGTTTTTT
TRBV4-1	few	TRBD2	TRBJ2-3	CASSQELALTDTQYF	TGCGCCAGCAGCCAAGAACTAGCGCTCACAGATACGCAGTATTTT
TRBV9	few	-	TRBJ2-1	CASSVTWAQGGGNEQFF	TGTGCCAGCAGCGTAACTTGGGCTCAGGGGGGAGGCAATGAGCAGTTCTTC
TRBV11-2	few	-	TRBJ1-1	CASSLGAGTEAFF	TGTGCCAGCAGCTTAGGTGCAGGCACTGAAGCTTTCTTT
TRBV30	-	TRBD2	TRBJ2-4	CAWNPDPGRGNIQYF	TGTGCCTGGAATCCCGACCCAGGGAGGGGAAACATTCAGTACTTC
TRBV23-1	-	-	TRBJ1-1	CASSQFPGRGTEAFF	TGCGCCAGCAGTCAATTCCCGGGCAGGGGAACTGAAGCTTTCTTT
TRBV29-1	-	TRBD1	TRBJ2-2	CSAYRGTGELFF	TGCAGCGCATACAGGGGAACCGGGGAGCTGTTTTTT
TRBV12-5	-	TRBD1	TRBJ2-3	CASGQGAGDTQYF	TGTGCTAGTGGTCAGGGGGCAGGAGATACGCAGTATTTT
TRBV6-5	-	TRBD2	TRBJ2-7	CASSYTALAGYEQYF	TGTGCCAGCAGTTACACTGCACTAGCGGGCTACGAGCAGTACTTC
TRBV28	few	TRBD1	TRBJ1-2	CASSLRQGRPIFYGYTF	TGTGCCAGCAGTTTGAGACAGGGGCGGCCTATCTTCTATGGCTACACCTTC
TRBV9	few	-	TRBJ2-3	CASSTISTDTQYF	TGTGCCAGCAGCACTATTAGCACAGATACGCAGTATTTT
TRBV7-8	few	TRBD1	TRBJ2-7	CASSLGTGEIYEQYF	TGTGCCAGCAGCTTAGGGACAGGGGAGATCTACGAGCAGTACTTC
TRBV5-1	-	-	TRBJ2-5	CASSPGDGRVGETQYF	TGCGCCAGCAGCCCAGGGGACGGTAGAGTGGGAGAGACCCAGTACTTC
TRBV25-1	few	-	TRBJ1-1	CASSEPPGDTEAFF	TGTGCCAGCAGTGAACCCCCCGGGGACACTGAAGCTTTCTTT
TRBV19	few	TRBD1	TRBJ1-1	CASTLDRVAEAFF	TGTGCCAGTACCCTAGACAGGGTGGCTGAAGCTTTCTTT
TRBV30	-	-	TRBJ1-1	CAWSSTGAEAEAFF	TGTGCCTGGAGTTCGACAGGAGCCGAAGCTGAAGCTTTCTTT
TRBV6-1	-	-	TRBJ1-2	CASNLGGYTF	TGTGCCAGCAACCTCGGAGGTTACACCTTC
TRBV7-8	few	TRBD1	TRBJ1-1	CASSYPGTGVLNTEAFF	TGTGCCAGCAGCTACCCCGGGACAGGGGTTCTGAACACTGAAGCTTTCTTT
TRBV30	few	-	TRBJ1-2	CAWSGLGRDGYNYGYTF	TGTGCCTGGAGTGGCCTCGGGAGGGACGGGTATAACTATGGCTACACCTTC
TRBV19	-	TRBD1	TRBJ1-5	CASSIGPNRGYQPQHF	TGTGCCAGTAGTATCGGGCCTAACAGGGGGTATCAGCCCCAGCATTTT
TRBV11-2	-	TRBD2	TRBJ2-7	CASSFGLAGLEQYF	TGTGCCAGCAGCTTTGGACTAGCGGGCCTCGAGCAGTACTTC
TRBV7-2	few	-	TRBJ2-1	CASSLRWQANEQFF	TGTGCCAGCAGCTTACGGTGGCAGGCCAATGAGCAGTTCTTC
TRBV7-8	-	-	TRBJ1-5	CASTLGAGNQPQHF	TGTGCCAGCACCCTGGGAGCTGGCAATCAGCCCCAGCATTTT
TRBV27	-	TRBD1	TRBJ2-7	CASSSEGTGTYEQYF	TGTGCCAGCTCCTCCGAGGGGACAGGGACTTACGAGCAGTACTTC
TRBV10-2	few	-	TRBJ2-3	CASGIGQTTDTQYF	TGCGCCAGCGGGATAGGACAGACCACAGATACGCAGTATTTT
TRBV29-1	few	-	TRBJ2-7	CSAATGTRAYEQYF	TGCAGCGCCGCTACAGGGACCAGGGCCTACGAGCAGTACTTC
TRBV18	-	-	TRBJ1-2	CASSLSGSGYGYTF	TGTGCCAGCTCACTTTCAGGGTCCGGCTATGGCTACACCTTC
TRBV27	-	-	TRBJ1-3	CASRQQGPGNTIYF	TGTGCCAGCAGGCAACAGGGTCCGGGAAACACCATATATTTT
TRBV7-8	-	TRBD2	TRBJ2-3	CASSSGTSGASTDTQYF	TGTGCCAGCAGCTCTGGGACTAGCGGGGCTAGCACAGATACGCAGTATTTT
TRBV7-2	few	-	TRBJ2-3	CASSLREPDTQYF	TGTGCCAGCAGCTTACGGGAACCCGATACGCAGTATTTT